This section outlines one TCR beta chain sequence together with its context. This clonotype was seen a few times. The antigen it recognizes is unknown. Within one base of it there is no much larger clone, and no base qualities were kept. The source of the sample is a study of blood T cells in healthy people across ages (dated by TCRdb to the mid-2010s). Describing the broader study: Template switching captured roughly one uniquely barcoded TCR beta cDNA molecule per two T cells in model experiments. Donors of different ages were randomly distributed across sequencing lanes to avoid experimental bias. For two donors (one aged 18 to 30 and one aged 80 or older), the study analyzed two additional independent replicas of 1 million unique cDNA reads from the same blood draw. To track age-related changes in TCR beta repertoire diversity, the study relied on deep sequencing normalized with unique cDNA molecular identifiers. Donors were grouped into four age groups: young (average 16 years), middle-aged (less than 40), aged (roughly 67) and long-lived (just over 80). Here is what the overall study found, with its caveats: Compared with the aged group, the long-lived group had more naive CD4+ T cells, fewer expanded clones and increased TCR diversity, suggesting age selection. Because profiling used bulk unsorted PBMCs, naive and antigen-experienced compartments could not be compared conclusively. The CMV infection status of donors was not known, potentially confounding age-related changes in expanded clonotypes. Estimates of total diversity from one million sequenced T cells were regarded as lower bounds and underestimates. There was a strong correlation between observed TCR beta diversity and the percentage of naive T cells measured by flow cytometry. Observed TCR beta diversity per million T cells fell roughly linearly with age, and a significant reduction was already apparent by age roughly 40.

The approximately 39 donors, aged roughly 6 to 100 years, were systemically healthy Caucasian individuals from Russia. About 9.6 milliliters of peripheral blood were collected from each donor into EDTA-treated Vacutainer tubes. Ficoll-Paque density-gradient centrifugation was used to isolate PBMCs, with at least 7 million obtained per sample. Trizol reagent was used to extract total RNA from PBMCs, with at least 5 micrograms per sample. For every donor, flow cytometry on a PBMC aliquot measured the percentage of naive CD45RAhigh/CD27high T cells. Counted from cysteine to phenylalanine, this CDR3 has 13 amino acids. Kept here is only the CDR3 DNA, which spans 39 bases and is read in frame from base 1. The junction carries 12 bases between V and J, which are trimmed by 5 bases and 7 bases respectively. CDR1 and CDR2 are drawn from the germline V gene (reference sequence): MNHEY, SMNVEV. Library preparation used 5' RACE. These reads were obtained on an Illumina HiSeq 2500. A second PCR of roughly 7 to 11 cycles was performed with a sample-barcoded 5' primer and a J-beta primer mix. A template-switch 5' adaptor carrying 12 random nucleotides introduced a unique molecular identifier onto each TCR beta cDNA molecule. Each sample yielded at least 3 million CDR3-containing paired-end reads. First-strand cDNA was synthesized from all RNA with the Mint cDNA synthesis kit, primed by a TRBC-specific oligonucleotide. All cDNA was treated with uracil-DNA glycosylase and then went through a first 18-cycle PCR with the universal primers M1SS and BC2_uni_R. In the authors' own workflow: Normalization of each sample was performed by random selection of 1 million high-quality reads, each carrying a distinct molecular identifier. Instead of being binned into consensus sequences, reads that shared molecular identifiers were thrown out. CDR3 identification, clonotype clustering and error correction used MiTCR with a Q25 quality threshold and the strictest error-elimination algorithm. A nonparametric unseen species model using Euler transformation provided a lower-bound estimate of total TCR beta diversity. Starting from the raw public reads, TCRdb applied fastp trimming at Q25, assembled clones with MiXCR and retained in-frame beta chains. Every CDR3 protein is listed once, alongside the most common genes and DNA of its rows. The V and J calls, along with clone size, are taken from TCRdb and not from the paper's own processing. Within this sample are hundreds of thousands of distinct CDR3 sequences, with 40% to 65% of them counted one time only. The leading ten clones occupy about 13% of the sample.

The sequenced sample consisted of blood. This clonotype was obtained from a woman over 75 in good health. The chain uses TRBV27 and TRBJ2-4; the D region may be TRBD1 or TRBD2, each matching 5 bases equally. The CDR3 sequence is CASSGTGGNIQYF. The DNA sequence is as follows: TGTGCCAGCAGTGGGACGGGCGGGAACATTCAGTACTTC.